A single sample is the source of the 10 T cell receptor beta chains below, sequenced in a study of glioma-infiltrating T cells after dendritic cell vaccination. The table came from immunoSEQ multiplex PCR; TCRdb's copy has only in-frame clones and leaves some out. The sample holds just over 95,000 clones, 79% seen once. Sequenced here: blood, sampled before dendritic cell vaccination. Receptors were obtained from a human donor with glioblastoma.

The chain links TRBV7-8 to TRBJ2-5; 14 bases are a match to TRBD2. J was trimmed by 4 bases and V by 4 bases; bases with no gene match: 2. Germline V gene sequence: CDR1 SGHVS, CDR2 FQNEAQ. The CDR3 runs to 15 residues. Written as DNA, the CDR3 is TGTGCCAGCAGCTCCGGACTAGCGGGGGGAGAGACCCAGTACTTC. The encoded protein is CASSSGLAGGETQYF.

J is TRBJ2-7 and V is TRBV5-1; D possibly corresponds to TRBD1 (6 bases). Germline assignment: CDR1 SGHRS and CDR2 YFSETQ. The CDR3 is 14 residues long. Trimming removed 6 bases from V and 6 bases from J, with 19 bases in between. The CDR3, as DNA: TGCGCCAGCAACAGGGAGCCTAATTCGATCGAGCAGTACTTC. Translating gives CASNREPNSIEQYF.

The chain carries TRBV28 and TRBJ2-1; 14 bases are a match to TRBD2. V trimming: 6 bases; J trimming: 7 bases; junction bases outside the gene matches: 11. CDR3 length: 17 residues. Per the germline V gene, CDR1 is MDHEN and CDR2 is SYDVKM. CDR3 sequence: CASSPPPRLAGGNEQFF. CDR3 coding DNA: TGTGCCAGCAGCCCCCCCCCGAGACTAGCGGGAGGGAATGAGCAGTTCTTC.

The CDR3 DNA reads as TGTGCCAGCAGCTCGACGATGCGGGGGGGGGAGCAAGAGACCCAGTACTTC. Its translation is CASSSTMRGGEQETQYF. The chain recombines TRBV7-9 with TRBJ2-5; 9 positions match TRBD2. CDR3 length: 17 residues. The V segment lost 4 bases and the J segment 2 bases; nucleotides outside the gene matches: 11. Germline values: CDR1 SEHNR, CDR2 FQNEAQ (reference sequence).

V is TRBV5-6 and J is TRBJ1-1; 9 positions agree with TRBD1. V lost 3 bases and J lost 6; bases outside the gene matches: 6. The CDR3 consists of 14 residues. Germline values: CDR1 SGHDT, CDR2 YYEEEE. Here the CDR3 reads CASSSAYRGPEAFF. CDR3 DNA: TGTGCCAGCAGCTCGGCTTACAGGGGGCCTGAAGCTTTCTTT.

The chain is built from TRBV6-5 and TRBJ2-3, with D unclear. The CDR3 contains 15 residues. Germline CDR1 and CDR2: MNHEY and SVGAGI. V dropped 2 bases and J dropped 6 bases, with 15 bases sitting between them. The CDR3 here is CASSYDFRSADTQYF. CDR3 in DNA: TGTGCCAGCAGTTACGATTTCCGGAGTGCGGATACGCAGTATTTT.

This clone was observed once. This chain joins TRBV27 and TRBJ2-1, with 10 bases identical to TRBD2. The CDR3 is 16 residues long. Trimming at V came to 5 bases and at J to 7 bases, leaving 11 bases not matched to a gene. Germline values: CDR1 MNHEY, CDR2 SMNVEV (reference sequence). The CDR3 DNA is TGTGCCAGCAGTCCCGAGGCGGCTAGCGGGAGTAATGAGCAGTTCTTC. This translates into CASSPEAASGSNEQFF.

The chain has TRBV11-2 and TRBJ2-7; weak D call: TRBD2 (5 bases). The CDR3 contains 14 residues. Germline V lookup: CDR1 SGHAT, CDR2 FQNNGV. V lost 6 bases to trimming and J lost 6 bases, with 18 bases between them. CDR3 region: CASSPPGAGREQYF. The DNA for the CDR3 is TGTGCCAGCAGTCCCCCAGGCGCGGGCCGCGAGCAGTACTTC.

The chain couples TRBV7-8 to TRBJ2-2, with TRBD2 matching 7 bases. This CDR3 comprises 14 residues. Germline-derived CDR1 and CDR2 are SGHVS and FQNEAQ. Unmatched junction bases numbered 2, after V lost 3 bases and J lost 4 bases. For the CDR3, the DNA is TGTGCCAGCAGCTTCGGGGGGAGCACCGGGGAGCTGTTTTTT. Translated, it gives CASSFGGSTGELFF.

V is TRBV10-3 and J is TRBJ2-7, with 12 bases that match TRBD2. The CDR3 is 14 residues long. The germline gives CDR1 ENHRY, CDR2 SYGVKD. Losses at the gene ends were 0 bases for V and 6 bases for J; bases not matched to a gene: 0. The CDR3 region is CAISESLAGGEQYF. The CDR3 nucleotides are TGTGCCATCAGTGAGTCACTAGCGGGAGGCGAGCAGTACTTC.